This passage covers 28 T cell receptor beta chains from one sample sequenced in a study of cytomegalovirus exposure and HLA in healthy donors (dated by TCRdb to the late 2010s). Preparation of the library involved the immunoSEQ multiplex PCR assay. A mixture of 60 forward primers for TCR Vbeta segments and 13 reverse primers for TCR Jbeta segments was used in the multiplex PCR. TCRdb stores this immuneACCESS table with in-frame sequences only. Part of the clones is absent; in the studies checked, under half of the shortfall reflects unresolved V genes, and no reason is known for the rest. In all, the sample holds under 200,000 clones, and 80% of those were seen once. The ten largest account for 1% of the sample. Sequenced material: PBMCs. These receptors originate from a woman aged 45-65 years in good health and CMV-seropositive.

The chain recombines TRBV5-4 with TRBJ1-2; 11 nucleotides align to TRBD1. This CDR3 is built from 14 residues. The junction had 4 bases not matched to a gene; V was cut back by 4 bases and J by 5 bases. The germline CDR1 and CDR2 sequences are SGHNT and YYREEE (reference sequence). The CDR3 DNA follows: TGTGCCAGCAGCGGACAGGGGGCTCCATATGGCTACACCTTC. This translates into CASSGQGAPYGYTF.

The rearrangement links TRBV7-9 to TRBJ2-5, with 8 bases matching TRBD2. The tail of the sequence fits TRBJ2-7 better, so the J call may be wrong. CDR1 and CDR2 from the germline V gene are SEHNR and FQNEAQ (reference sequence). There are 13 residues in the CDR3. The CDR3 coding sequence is TGTGCCAGCGTGAGCGGGAGCTCCTACGAGCAGTACTTC. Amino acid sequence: CASVSGSSYEQYF.

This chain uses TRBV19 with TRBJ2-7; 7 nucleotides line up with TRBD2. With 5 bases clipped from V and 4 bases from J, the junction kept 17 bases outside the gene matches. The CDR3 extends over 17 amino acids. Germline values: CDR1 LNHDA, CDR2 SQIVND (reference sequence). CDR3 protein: CASSPTDGRAKRYEQYF. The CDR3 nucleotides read TGTGCCAGTAGTCCCACGGATGGGAGGGCGAAAAGGTACGAGCAGTACTTC.

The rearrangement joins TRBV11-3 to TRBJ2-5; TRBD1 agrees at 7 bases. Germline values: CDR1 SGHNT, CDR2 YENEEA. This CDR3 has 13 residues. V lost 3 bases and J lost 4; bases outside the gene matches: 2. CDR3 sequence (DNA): TGTGCCAGCAGCTTGGGACAGCGAGAGACCCAGTACTTC. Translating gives CASSLGQRETQYF.

The CDR3: CASSSLGRTGGSKEYF. The DNA for the CDR3 is TGTGCCAGCAGCTCCTTGGGGAGGACAGGCGGAAGTAAGGAGTACTTC. The chain joins TRBV11-2 to TRBJ2-5, with D possibly matching TRBD1 (7 bases). Trimming left V 4 bases short and J 12 bases short, with 27 bases between. Germline V lookup: CDR1 SGHAT, CDR2 FQNNGV. The CDR3 is made up of 16 amino acids.

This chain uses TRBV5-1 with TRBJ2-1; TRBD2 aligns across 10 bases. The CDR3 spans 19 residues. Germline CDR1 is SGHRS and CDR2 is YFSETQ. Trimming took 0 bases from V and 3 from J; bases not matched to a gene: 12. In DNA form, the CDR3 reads TGCGCCAGCAGCTTGGGGGCGCAGAGCGGGAGGGCGGGCTACAATGAGCAGTTCTTC. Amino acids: CASSLGAQSGRAGYNEQFF.

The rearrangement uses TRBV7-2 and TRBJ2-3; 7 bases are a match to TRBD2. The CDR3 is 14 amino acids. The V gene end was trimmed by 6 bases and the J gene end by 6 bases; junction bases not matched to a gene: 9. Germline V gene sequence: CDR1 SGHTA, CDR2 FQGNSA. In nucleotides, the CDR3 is TGTGCCAGCAGGCAGGGCGCCGGGGGGGATACGCAGTATTTT. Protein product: CASRQGAGGDTQYF.

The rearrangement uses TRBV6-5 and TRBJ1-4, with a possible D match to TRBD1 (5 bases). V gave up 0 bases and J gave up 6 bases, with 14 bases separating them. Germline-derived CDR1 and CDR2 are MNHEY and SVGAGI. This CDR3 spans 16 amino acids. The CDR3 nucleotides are TGTGCCAGCAGTTACTCGATAGGGGCGCCTGATGAAAAACTGTTTTTT. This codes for CASSYSIGAPDEKLFF.

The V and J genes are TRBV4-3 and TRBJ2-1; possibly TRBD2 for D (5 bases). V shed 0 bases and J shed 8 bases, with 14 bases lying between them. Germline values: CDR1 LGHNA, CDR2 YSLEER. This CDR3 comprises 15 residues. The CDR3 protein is CASSQDGSSSDEQFF. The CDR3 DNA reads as TGCGCCAGCAGCCAAGATGGGTCTAGCAGCGATGAGCAGTTCTTC.

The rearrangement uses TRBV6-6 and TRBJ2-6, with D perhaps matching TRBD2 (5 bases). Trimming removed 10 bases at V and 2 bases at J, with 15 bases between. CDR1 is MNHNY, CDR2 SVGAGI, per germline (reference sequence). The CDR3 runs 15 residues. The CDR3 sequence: CATLRDRAGANVLTF. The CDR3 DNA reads TGTGCCACCCTGAGGGATAGGGCTGGGGCCAACGTCCTGACTTTC.

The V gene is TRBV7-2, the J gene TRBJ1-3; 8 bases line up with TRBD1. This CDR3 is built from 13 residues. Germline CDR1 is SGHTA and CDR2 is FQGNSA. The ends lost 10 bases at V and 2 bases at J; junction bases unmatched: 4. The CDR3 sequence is CATATGAGNTIYF. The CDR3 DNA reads TGTGCCACCGCGACAGGGGCTGGAAACACCATATATTTT. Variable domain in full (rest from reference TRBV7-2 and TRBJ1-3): GAGVSQSPSNKVTEKGKDVELRCDPISGHTALYWYRQSLGQGLEFLIYFQGNSAPDKSGLPSDRFSAERTGGSVSTLTIQRTQQEDSAVYLCATATGAGNTIYFGEGSWLTVV.

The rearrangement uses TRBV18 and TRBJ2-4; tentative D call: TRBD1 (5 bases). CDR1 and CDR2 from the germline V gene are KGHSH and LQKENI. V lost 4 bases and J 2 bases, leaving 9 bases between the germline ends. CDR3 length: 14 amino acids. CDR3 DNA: TGTGCCAGCTCACTGACAGAGTCCAAAAACATTCAGTACTTC. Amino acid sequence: CASSLTESKNIQYF.

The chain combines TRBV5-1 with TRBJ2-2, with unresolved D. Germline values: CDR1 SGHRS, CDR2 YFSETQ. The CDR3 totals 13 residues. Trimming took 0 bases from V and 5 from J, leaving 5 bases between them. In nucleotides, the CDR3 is TGCGCCAGCAGCTTGGCCGGGACCGGGGAGCTGTTTTTT. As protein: CASSLAGTGELFF. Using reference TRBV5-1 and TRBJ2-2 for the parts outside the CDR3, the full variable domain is KAGVTQTPRYLIKTRGQQVTLSCSPISGHRSVSWYQQTPGQGLQFLFEYFSETQRNKGNFPGRFSGRQFSNSRSEMNVSTLELGDSALYLCASSLAGTGELFFGEGSRLTVL.

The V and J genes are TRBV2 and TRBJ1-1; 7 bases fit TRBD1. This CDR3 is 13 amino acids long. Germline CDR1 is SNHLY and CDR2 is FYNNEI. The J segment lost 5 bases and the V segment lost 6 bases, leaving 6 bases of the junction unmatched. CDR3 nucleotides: TGTGCCAGCAGGAGGGAGACAGGGACTGAAGCTTTCTTT. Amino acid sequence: CASRRETGTEAFF.

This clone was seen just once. The CDR3 loop reads CASRLSSQGDSPLHF. In nucleotides, the CDR3 is TGTGCCAGCAGACTCTCTTCCCAGGGGGATTCACCCCTCCACTTT. This chain connects TRBV7-3 to TRBJ1-6; 7 bases fit TRBD1. With V trimmed by 6 bases and J by 8 bases, 10 bases remained unmatched. In germline, CDR1 is SGHTA, CDR2 FQGTGA. This CDR3 region has 15 residues.

The CDR3 nucleotides are TGTGCCAGCAGCCCGGACAGGGTCTATGGCTACACCTTC. The encoded protein is CASSPDRVYGYTF. This rearrangement joins TRBV7-9 to TRBJ1-2; 8 positions agree with TRBD1. Germline V gives CDR1 SEHNR, CDR2 FQNEAQ (reference sequence). The length of the CDR3 is 13 residues. V lost 5 bases and J lost 4; bases outside the gene matches: 3.

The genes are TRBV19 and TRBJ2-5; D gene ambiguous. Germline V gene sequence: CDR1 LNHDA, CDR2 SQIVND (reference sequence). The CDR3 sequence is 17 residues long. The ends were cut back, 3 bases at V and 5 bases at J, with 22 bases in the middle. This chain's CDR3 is CASSIAPRVKFRETQYF. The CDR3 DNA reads TGTGCCAGTAGTATTGCCCCCCGGGTTAAGTTTCGGGAGACCCAGTACTTC. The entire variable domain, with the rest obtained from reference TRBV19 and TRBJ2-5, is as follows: DGGITQSPKYLFRKEGQNVTLSCEQNLNHDAMYWYRQDPGQGLRLIYYSQIVNDFQKGDIAEGYSVSREKKESFPLTVTSAQKNPTAFYLCASSIAPRVKFRETQYFGPGTRLLVL.

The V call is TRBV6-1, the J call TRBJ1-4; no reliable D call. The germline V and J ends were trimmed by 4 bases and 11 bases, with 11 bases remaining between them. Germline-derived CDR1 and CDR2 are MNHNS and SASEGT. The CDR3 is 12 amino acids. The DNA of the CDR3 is TGTGCCAGCAGTGTGAGCAGGTCGAAACTGTTTTTT. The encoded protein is CASSVSRSKLFF.

The DNA for the CDR3 is TGTGCCAGCACCTACGACAGGGGGGTCCGGAATGAGCAGTTCTTC. Its protein is CASTYDRGVRNEQFF. The rearrangement uses TRBV27 and TRBJ2-1, with TRBD1 matching over 9 bases. Germline CDR1 and CDR2: MNHEY and SMNVEV (reference sequence). The CDR3 contains 15 residues. The ends lost 7 bases at V and 7 bases at J; junction bases unmatched: 11.

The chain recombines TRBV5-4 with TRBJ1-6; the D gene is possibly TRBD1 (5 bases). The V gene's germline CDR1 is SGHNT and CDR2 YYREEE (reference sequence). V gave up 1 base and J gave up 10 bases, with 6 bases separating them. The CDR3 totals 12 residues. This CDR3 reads CASSLQGSPLHF. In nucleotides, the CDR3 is TGTGCCAGCAGCTTGCAGGGCTCACCCCTCCACTTT. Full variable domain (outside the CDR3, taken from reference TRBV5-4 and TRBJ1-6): ETGVTQSPTHLIKTRGQQVTLRCSSQSGHNTVSWYQQALGQGPQFIFQYYREEENGRGNFPPRFSGLQFPNYSSELNVNALELDDSALYLCASSLQGSPLHFGNGTRLTVT.

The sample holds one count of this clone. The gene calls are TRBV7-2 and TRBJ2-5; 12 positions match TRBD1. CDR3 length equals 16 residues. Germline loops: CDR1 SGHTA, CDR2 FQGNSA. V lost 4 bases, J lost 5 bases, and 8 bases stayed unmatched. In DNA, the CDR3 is TGTGCCAGCAGCTCTCCGGGACAGGGGGCGCCCGAGACCCAGTACTTC. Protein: CASSSPGQGAPETQYF. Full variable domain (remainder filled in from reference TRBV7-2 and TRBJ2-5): GAGVSQSPSNKVTEKGKDVELRCDPISGHTALYWYRQSLGQGLEFLIYFQGNSAPDKSGLPSDRFSAERTGGSVSTLTIQRTQQEDSAVYLCASSSPGQGAPETQYFGPGTRLLVL.

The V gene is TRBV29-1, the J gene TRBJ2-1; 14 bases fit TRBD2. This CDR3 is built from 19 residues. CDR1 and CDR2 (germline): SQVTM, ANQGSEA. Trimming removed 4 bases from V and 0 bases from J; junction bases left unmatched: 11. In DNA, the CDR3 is TGCAGCGTTGCCGGGACTAGCGGGGGCCTTGCGAGCTCCTACAATGAGCAGTTCTTC. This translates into CSVAGTSGGLASSYNEQFF.

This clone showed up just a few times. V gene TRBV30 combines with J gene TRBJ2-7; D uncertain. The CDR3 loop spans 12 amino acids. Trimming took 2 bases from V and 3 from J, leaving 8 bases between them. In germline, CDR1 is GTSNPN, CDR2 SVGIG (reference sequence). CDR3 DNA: TGTGCCTGGAGTTTAACAGACTACGAGCAGTACTTC. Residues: CAWSLTDYEQYF.

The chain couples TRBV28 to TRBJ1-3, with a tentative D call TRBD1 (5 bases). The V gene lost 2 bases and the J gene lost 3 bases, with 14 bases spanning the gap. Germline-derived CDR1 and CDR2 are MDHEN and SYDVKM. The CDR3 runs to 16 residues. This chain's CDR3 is CASSLGGGTFGNTIYF. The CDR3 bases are TGTGCCAGCAGTTTAGGGGGGGGGACGTTTGGAAACACCATATATTTT.

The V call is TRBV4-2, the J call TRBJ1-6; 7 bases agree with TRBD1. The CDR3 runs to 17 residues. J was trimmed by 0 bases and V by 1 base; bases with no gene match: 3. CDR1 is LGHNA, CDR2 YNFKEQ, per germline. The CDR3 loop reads CASSQVGQSSYNSPLHF. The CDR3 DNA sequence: TGTGCCAGCAGCCAAGTGGGACAGAGCTCCTATAATTCACCCCTCCACTTT.

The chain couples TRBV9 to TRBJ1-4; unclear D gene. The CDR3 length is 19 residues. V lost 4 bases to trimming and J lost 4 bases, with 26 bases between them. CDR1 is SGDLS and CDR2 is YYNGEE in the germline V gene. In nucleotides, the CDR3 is TGTGCCAGCAGCCCCCATAGCGGGGAGGCCGCGGTCCTTAATGAAAAACTGTTTTTT. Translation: CASSPHSGEAAVLNEKLFF.

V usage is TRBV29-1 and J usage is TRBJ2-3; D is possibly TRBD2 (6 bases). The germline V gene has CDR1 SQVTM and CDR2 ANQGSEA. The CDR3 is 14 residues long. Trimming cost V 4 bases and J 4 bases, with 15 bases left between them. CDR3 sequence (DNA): TGCAGCGTTGGGGCTAGCGTTCTTCCAGATACGCAGTATTTT. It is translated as CSVGASVLPDTQYF.

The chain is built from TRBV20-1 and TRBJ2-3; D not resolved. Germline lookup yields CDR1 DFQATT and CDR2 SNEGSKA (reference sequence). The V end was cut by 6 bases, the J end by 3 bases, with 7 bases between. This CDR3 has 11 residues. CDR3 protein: CSAIRTDTQYF. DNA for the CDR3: TGCAGTGCCATACGGACAGATACGCAGTATTTT.